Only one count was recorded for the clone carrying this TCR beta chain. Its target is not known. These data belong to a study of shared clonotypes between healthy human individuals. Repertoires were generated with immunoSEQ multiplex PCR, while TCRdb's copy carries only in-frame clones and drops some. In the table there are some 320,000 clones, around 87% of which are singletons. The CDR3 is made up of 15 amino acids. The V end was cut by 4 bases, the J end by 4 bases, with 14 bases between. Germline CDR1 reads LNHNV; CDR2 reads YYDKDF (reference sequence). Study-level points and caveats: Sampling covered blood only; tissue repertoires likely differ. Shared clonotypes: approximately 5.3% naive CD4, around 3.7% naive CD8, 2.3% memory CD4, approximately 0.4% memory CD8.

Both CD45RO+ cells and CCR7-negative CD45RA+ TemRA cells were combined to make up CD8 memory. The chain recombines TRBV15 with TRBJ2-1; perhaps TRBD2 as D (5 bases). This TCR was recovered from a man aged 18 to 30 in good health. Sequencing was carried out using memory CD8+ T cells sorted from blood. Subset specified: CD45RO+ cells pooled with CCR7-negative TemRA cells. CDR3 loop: CATSIWGEGYNEQFF. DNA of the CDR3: TGTGCCACCAGCATATGGGGAGAGGGTTACAATGAGCAGTTCTTC.